What follows are 21 T cell receptor beta chains derived from one specimen sequenced in a study of post-analysis software for immune sequencing data. Incorporated into the TCR beta cDNA libraries were unique molecular identifiers, which served to reduce PCR and sequencing biases. TCRdb analysed the PCR reads with MiXCR anew, one entry per CDR3 protein. The data contain 650,000 to 850,000 distinct CDR3 sequences, approximately 53% of them singletons. General observations from the study: In patients, about five TRBV segments were more frequent than in controls, with TRBV5-6, TRBV5-1 and TRBV20-1 among them.

These receptors' antigens are unknown. The sequenced sample was blood. The origin of the receptors is a girl aged 10-17 years with multiple sclerosis.

CDR3 protein: CSVGQGNNYEQYF. The DNA for the CDR3 is TGCAGCGTTGGACAGGGTAATAACTACGAGCAGTACTTC. This rearrangement joins TRBV29-1 to TRBJ2-7; 7 bases line up with TRBD1. Looked up from germline, CDR1 is SQVTM and CDR2 is ANQGSEA. With V trimmed by 4 bases and J by 3 bases, 6 bases remained unmatched. This CDR3 region has 13 residues.

This clonotype was counted a few times. This sequence joins TRBV12-3 or TRBV12-4 and TRBJ2-1, with a weak D call TRBD2 (6 bases). This CDR3 is built from 16 residues. Trimming took 3 bases from V and 2 from J, leaving 14 bases between them. In DNA form, the CDR3 reads TGTGCCAGCAGTTTTGAGCGGGCCCCACCCTACAATGAGCAGTTCTTC. Translation: CASSFERAPPYNEQFF.

A few counts support this clonotype. The rearrangement links TRBV29-1 to TRBJ2-7, with D perhaps matching TRBD1 (5 bases). The CDR3 spans 12 residues. CDR1 SQVTM and CDR2 ANQGSEA come from the germline V gene. V was trimmed by 4 bases and J by 3 bases, leaving 10 bases between them. Here the CDR3 DNA reads TGCAGCGTTGCAGGGCCGATCTACGAGCAGTACTTC. Its protein product is CSVAGPIYEQYF.

V usage is TRBV12-3 or TRBV12-4 and J usage is TRBJ1-1, with D possibly matching TRBD1 (5 bases). Trimming stripped 1 base from V and 2 bases from J, with 11 bases between. The CDR3 spans 15 residues. The CDR3 loop reads CASSLVRGGNTEAFF. CDR3 bases: TGTGCCAGCAGTTTAGTTCGGGGCGGAAACACTGAAGCTTTCTTT.

The J gene is TRBJ2-7, the V gene TRBV4-3, with 8 bases identical to TRBD2. The germline V gene has CDR1 LGHNA and CDR2 YSLEER. The CDR3 sequence is 14 residues long. The J segment lost 1 base and the V segment lost 5 bases, leaving 4 bases of the junction unmatched. The CDR3 coding sequence is TGCGCCAGCAGCGAGACTAGCGCTTCCTACGAGCAGTACTTC. Protein product: CASSETSASYEQYF.

The chain employs TRBV20-1 and TRBJ1-6; a weak D match, TRBD1 (6 bases). CDR3 length equals 13 residues. V lost 3 bases and J 7 bases, leaving 10 bases between the germline ends. CDR1 is DFQATT and CDR2 is SNEGSKA in the germline V gene (reference sequence). The DNA for the CDR3 is TGCAGTGCTAGTACAGGGCCGAATTCACCCCTCCACTTT. Protein: CSASTGPNSPLHF.

The rearrangement joins TRBV29-1 to TRBJ1-2; the D gene is possibly TRBD1 (6 bases). Germline lookup yields CDR1 SQVTM and CDR2 ANQGSEA. The V gene lost 3 bases and the J gene lost 6 bases, with 17 bases spanning the gap. The CDR3 extends over 14 amino acids. Here the CDR3 reads CSVDEQGSFNGYTF. The CDR3 DNA reads as TGCAGCGTTGATGAGCAGGGGAGTTTTAATGGCTACACCTTC. Based on the CDR3 plus reference TRBV29-1 and TRBJ1-2, the full variable domain is SAVISQKPSRDICQRGTSLTIQCQVDSQVTMMFWYRQQPGQSLTLIATANQGSEATYESGFVIDKFPISRPNLTFSTLTVSNMSPEDSSIYLCSVDEQGSFNGYTFGSGTRLTVV.

The chain is built from TRBV12-3 or TRBV12-4 and TRBJ2-7, with D perhaps TRBD2 (6 bases). The CDR3 runs to 14 residues. The ends were cut back, 3 bases at V and 2 bases at J, with 11 bases in the middle. In nucleotides, the CDR3 is TGTGCCAGCAGTTTTTCAGCGGGCGCCTACGAGCAGTACTTC. This gives the protein CASSFSAGAYEQYF.

This rearrangement joins TRBV29-1 to TRBJ1-1, with TRBD1 as a possible D gene (5 bases). V dropped 5 bases and J dropped 3 bases, with 25 bases sitting between them. The CDR3 length is 17 residues. Germline values: CDR1 SQVTM, CDR2 ANQGSEA. The CDR3 coding sequence is TGCAGCGTTCCCGCACCCCGACAGTTGATTAAGCACACTGAAGCTTTCTTT. Its protein is CSVPAPRQLIKHTEAFF.

In this sample, this clonotype turned up a few times. V is TRBV6-6 and J is TRBJ2-3; 11 nucleotides agree with TRBD2. J gave up 3 bases and V 5 bases, and 7 bases lay outside the gene matches. Germline assignment: CDR1 MNHNY and CDR2 SVGAGI (reference sequence). CDR3 length equals 16 residues. The CDR3: CASSTLAGGATDTQYF. The DNA for the CDR3 is TGTGCCAGCAGTACCCTAGCGGGAGGTGCAACAGATACGCAGTATTTT.

The chain couples TRBV12-3 or TRBV12-4 to TRBJ2-7, with 9 bases lining up with TRBD2. This CDR3 has 15 residues. V dropped 7 bases and J dropped 0; count of bases not matched to a gene: 7. The CDR3 is CASTSGLANSYEQYF. The CDR3 nucleotides are TGTGCCAGCACATCCGGACTAGCGAACTCCTACGAGCAGTACTTC.

This clonotype was detected only a few times. In nucleotides, the CDR3 is TGCGCCAGCAGCTTGGTCCAGCCCTCCACAGATACGCAGTATTTT. This encodes CASSLVQPSTDTQYF. The gene calls are TRBV5-1 and TRBJ2-3, with D unresolved. The V and J ends lost 0 bases and 2 bases respectively, with 10 bases between them. CDR1 and CDR2 from the germline V gene are SGHRS and YFSETQ. This CDR3 is built from 15 residues.

The V call is TRBV6-6, the J call TRBJ2-5; TRBD2 matches at 8 bases. Germline CDR1 MNHNY, CDR2 SVGAGI (reference sequence). The CDR3 has 15 residues. After removal of 10 bases from V and 5 bases from J, the junction contained 15 bases not matched to a gene. The CDR3 DNA reads TGTGCCACCACGTCGCCGGGGGGGGCTGGGGAGACCCAGTACTTC. Residues: CATTSPGGAGETQYF.

The rearrangement joins TRBV4-1 to TRBJ1-4, with TRBD1 as a possible D gene (5 bases). Trimming removed 0 bases at V and 0 bases at J, with 14 bases between. Germline assignment: CDR1 MGHRA and CDR2 YSYEKL. The CDR3 length is 18 residues. DNA for the CDR3: TGCGCCAGCAGCCAAGATGGGGCAGGGTCTACAACTAATGAAAAACTGTTTTTT. Translated: CASSQDGAGSTTNEKLFF.

This sequence joins TRBV10-3 and TRBJ2-7; 8 bases align to TRBD1. J gave up 0 bases and V 10 bases, and 17 bases lay outside the gene matches. Germline loops: CDR1 ENHRY, CDR2 SYGVKD. The CDR3 covers 17 residues. The CDR3, as DNA: TGTGCCAACTCCTCGGAAGCCAGGGGGCCTTGCTCCTACGAGCAGTACTTC. It translates to CANSSEARGPCSYEQYF.

The chain couples TRBV6-6 to TRBJ1-2, with 10 bases identical to TRBD1. The CDR3 has 14 amino acids. The V gene's germline CDR1 is MNHNY and CDR2 SVGAGI (reference sequence). With V trimmed by 7 bases and J by 8 bases, 10 bases remained unmatched. As DNA, the CDR3 is TGTGCCAGCATTCCCTCCGGGACAGGGGACGGCTACACCTTC. Its translation is CASIPSGTGDGYTF.

The V and J genes are TRBV20-1 and TRBJ1-5, with TRBD1 as a possible D gene (6 bases). Germline loops: CDR1 DFQATT, CDR2 SNEGSKA (reference sequence). V was pared by 4 bases and J by 3 bases, with 10 bases between. The CDR3 totals 13 residues. CDR3 DNA sequence: TGCAGTGCTAAGCAGGGGATCAATCAGCCCCAGCATTTT. This translates into CSAKQGINQPQHF.

This sequence joins TRBV12-3 or TRBV12-4 and TRBJ1-1, with 8 nucleotides matching TRBD1. The CDR3 has 14 amino acids. V lost 5 bases and J lost 5; bases outside the gene matches: 7. CDR3 in amino acids: CASSPTGQGTEAFF. The CDR3 DNA reads TGTGCCAGCAGTCCCACCGGACAGGGAACTGAAGCTTTCTTT.

This clonotype occurred once. The V call is TRBV5-1, the J call TRBJ1-2, with D perhaps matching TRBD1 (5 bases). Trimming took off 0 bases at V and 6 bases at J, with 18 bases between the two ends. Per the germline V gene, CDR1 is SGHRS and CDR2 is YFSETQ. The CDR3 has 16 amino acids. This CDR3 reads CASSLAGQGGPNGYTF. The CDR3 bases are TGCGCCAGCAGCTTGGCCGGGCAGGGAGGCCCTAATGGCTACACCTTC.

This sequence joins TRBV20-1 and TRBJ2-1, with no clear D. This CDR3 has 14 residues. CDR1 DFQATT and CDR2 SNEGSKA come from the germline V gene (reference sequence). V lost 4 bases to trimming and J lost 0 bases, with 10 bases between them. The CDR3 DNA is TGCAGTGCTAATCGGCCTATCTCCTACAATGAGCAGTTCTTC. It translates to CSANRPISYNEQFF.

V usage is TRBV18 and J usage is TRBJ1-4; D possibly corresponds to TRBD1 (5 bases). The CDR3 has 14 amino acids. Looked up from germline, CDR1 is KGHSH and CDR2 is LQKENI. Trimming left V 2 bases short and J 6 bases short, with 10 bases between. The CDR3 bases are TGTGCCAGCTCACCAACATGGGGGGATGAAAAACTGTTTTTT. Its protein product is CASSPTWGDEKLFF. Combining the CDR3 with reference TRBV18 and TRBJ1-4 gives the whole variable domain NAGVMQNPRHLVRRRGQEARLRCSPMKGHSHVYWYRQLPEEGLKFMVYLQKENIIDESGMPKERFSAEFPKEGPSILRIQQVVRGDSAAYFCASSPTWGDEKLFFGSGTQLSVL.